The sequence of this TCR beta chain was determined in a study of PD-1 blockade in classical Hodgkin lymphoma. Study-wide points: Complete responders started with a diversity level that resembled newly diagnosed patients at baseline. Diminished baseline TCR diversity has been reported in newly diagnosed patients relative to healthy donors. There was a significant rise in CD4+ TCR diversity by C4D1, with no such rise for CD8+. Possibly reflecting disease activity or prior therapy, repertoire differences have causes that remain undefined.

Specified time point: cycle 4 day 1 (C4D1), after less than 7 weeks of nivolumab. Every single patient, without exception, relapsed after autologous stem cell transplantation, and brentuximab vedotin exposure varied. On this clone: Antigen: not known.

Assay: immunoSEQ multiplex PCR; the TCRdb copy retains only in-frame clones and omits some. Altogether more than 85,000 clones are present, around 90% being singletons, with the ten largest covering around 20%. V was clipped by 5 bases and J by 6 bases; unmatched bases: 10. Germline assignment: CDR1 SGHTA and CDR2 FQGNSA. The CDR3 is 17 amino acids. The source was peripheral blood mononuclear cells (PBMCs), collected before the fourth cycle of nivolumab. The TCR comes from a human donor with classical Hodgkin lymphoma. The chain couples TRBV7-2 to TRBJ2-1; 13 nucleotides line up with TRBD2. CDR3 residues: CASSLTSGRASVNEQFF. In DNA form, the CDR3 reads TGTGCCAGCAGCCTTACTAGCGGGAGGGCCTCGGTCAATGAGCAGTTCTTC. Drawing the rest from reference TRBV7-2 and TRBJ2-1, the complete variable domain is GAGVSQSPSNKVTEKGKDVELRCDPISGHTALYWYRQSLGQGLEFLIYFQGNSAPDKSGLPSDRFSAERTGGSVSTLTIQRTQQEDSAVYLCASSLTSGRASVNEQFFGPGTRLTVL.